Included here is one T cell receptor beta chain sequence, with context. Its antigen is currently unknown. The analysis combined second doses at about 4 or about 12 weeks. Some clones are missing from TCRdb's copy, which holds only in-frame ones; the method was immunoSEQ multiplex PCR. The data show about 110,000 clones, about 92% seen once. Trimming cost V 0 bases and J 3 bases; bases outside gene matches: 7. The CDR3 sequence is 17 residues long. Germline values: CDR1 SGHDN, CDR2 FVKESK. The data stem from a study of T cell responses to AZD1222 COVID-19 vaccine. Points from the study as a whole: In a largely white British group with more females than males, clonal diversity was possibly underestimated. Targeting of unmutated variant regions was reportedly seen in nearly half of spike-specific TCRs. Vaccine-related CD4 TCRs covered spike, predominating at 160-218 and 743-854.

This TCR was sampled from an adult who received the AZD1222 COVID-19 vaccine. Specimen: peripheral blood, collected 28 days after the second AZD1222 dose. The gene calls are TRBV14 and TRBJ2-4, with 8 bases identical to TRBD2. CDR3 DNA: TGTGCCAGCAGCCAAGATCTCGGGGGGGACGGCAAAAACATTCAGTACTTC. Translating gives CASSQDLGGDGKNIQYF.